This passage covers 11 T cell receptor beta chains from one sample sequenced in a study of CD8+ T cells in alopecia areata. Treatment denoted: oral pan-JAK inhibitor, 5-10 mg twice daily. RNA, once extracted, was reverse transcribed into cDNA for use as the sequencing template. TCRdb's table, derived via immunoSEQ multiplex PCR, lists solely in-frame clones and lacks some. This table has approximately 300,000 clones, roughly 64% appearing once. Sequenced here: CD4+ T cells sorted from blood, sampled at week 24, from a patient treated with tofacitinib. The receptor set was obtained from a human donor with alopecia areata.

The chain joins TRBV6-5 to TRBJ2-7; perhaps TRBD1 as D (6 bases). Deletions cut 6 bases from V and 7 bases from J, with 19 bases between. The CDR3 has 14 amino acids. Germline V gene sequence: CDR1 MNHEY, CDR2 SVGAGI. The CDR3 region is CASRDSTSLREQYF. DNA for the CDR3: TGTGCCAGCAGGGACAGTACTTCGCTACGGGAGCAGTACTTC.

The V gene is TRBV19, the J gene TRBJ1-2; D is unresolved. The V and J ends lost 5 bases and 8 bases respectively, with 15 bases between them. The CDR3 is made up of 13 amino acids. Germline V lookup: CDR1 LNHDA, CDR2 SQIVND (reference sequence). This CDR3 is CASSPEESGGYTF. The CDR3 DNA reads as TGTGCCAGTAGTCCGGAGGAGTCCGGGGGCTACACCTTC.

The CDR3 DNA reads as TGTGCCAGCAGCGTAGAAGCCTTCGGCTACTATGGCTACACCTTC. Translating it yields CASSVEAFGYYGYTF. The V call is TRBV9, the J call TRBJ1-2; D gene uncertain. This CDR3 has 15 amino acids. V lost 0 bases, J lost 3 bases, and 12 bases lay in between. Germline CDR1 is SGDLS and CDR2 is YYNGEE.

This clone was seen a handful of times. The CDR3, as DNA: TGTGCCAGCAGCACTCACGGGGCAGTTTACGAGCAGTACTTC. Its translation is CASSTHGAVYEQYF. The genes are TRBV9 and TRBJ2-7; tentatively, D is TRBD1 or TRBD2 (5 bases each). The V end lost 4 bases, the J end lost 4 bases, and 15 bases lay between the germline ends. CDR3 length equals 14 residues. Germline loops: CDR1 SGDLS, CDR2 YYNGEE.

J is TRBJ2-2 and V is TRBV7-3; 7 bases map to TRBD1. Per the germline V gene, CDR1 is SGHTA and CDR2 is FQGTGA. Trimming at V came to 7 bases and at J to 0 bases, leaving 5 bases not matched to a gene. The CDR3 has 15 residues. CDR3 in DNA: TGTGCCAGCAACCCCGGGACAGCGAACACCGGGGAGCTGTTTTTT. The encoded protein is CASNPGTANTGELFF.

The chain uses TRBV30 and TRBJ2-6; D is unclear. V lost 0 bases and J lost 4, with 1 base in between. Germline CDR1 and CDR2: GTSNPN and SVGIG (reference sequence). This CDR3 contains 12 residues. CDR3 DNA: TGTGCCTGGAGTGTAGGGGCCAACGTCCTGACTTTC. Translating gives CAWSVGANVLTF.

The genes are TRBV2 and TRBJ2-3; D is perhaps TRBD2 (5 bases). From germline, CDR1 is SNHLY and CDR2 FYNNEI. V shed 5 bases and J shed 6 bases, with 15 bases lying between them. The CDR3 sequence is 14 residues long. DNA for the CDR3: TGTGCCAGCAGTACTAGTACCACCTCGGATACGCAGTATTTT. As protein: CASSTSTTSDTQYF.

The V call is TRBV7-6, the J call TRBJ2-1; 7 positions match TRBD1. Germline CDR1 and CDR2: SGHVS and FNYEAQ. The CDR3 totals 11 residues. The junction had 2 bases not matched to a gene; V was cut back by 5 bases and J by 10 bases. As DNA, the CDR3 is TGTGCCAGCAGCCCGGACAGGGAGCAGTTCTTC. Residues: CASSPDREQFF.

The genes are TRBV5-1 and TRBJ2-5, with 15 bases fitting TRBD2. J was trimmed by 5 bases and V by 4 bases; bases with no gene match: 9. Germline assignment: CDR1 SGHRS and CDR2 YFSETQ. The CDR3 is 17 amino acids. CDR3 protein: CASSRGGTSGGTETQYF. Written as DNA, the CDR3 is TGCGCCAGCAGCCGCGGAGGGACTAGCGGGGGGACGGAGACCCAGTACTTC.

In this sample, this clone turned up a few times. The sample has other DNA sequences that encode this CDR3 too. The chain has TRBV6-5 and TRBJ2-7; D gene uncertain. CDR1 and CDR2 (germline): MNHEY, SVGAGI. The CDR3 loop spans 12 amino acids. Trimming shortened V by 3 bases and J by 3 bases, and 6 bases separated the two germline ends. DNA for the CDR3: TGTGCCAGCAGTTATGCCGGCTACGAGCAGTACTTC. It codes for CASSYAGYEQYF.

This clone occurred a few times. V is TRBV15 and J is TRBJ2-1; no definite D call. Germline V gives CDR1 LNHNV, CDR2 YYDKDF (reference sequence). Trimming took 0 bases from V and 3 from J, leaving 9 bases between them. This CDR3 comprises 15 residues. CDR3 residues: CATSRDLGSYNEQFF. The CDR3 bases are TGTGCCACCAGCAGAGATCTGGGCAGCTACAATGAGCAGTTCTTC. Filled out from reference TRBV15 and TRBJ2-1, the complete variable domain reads DAMVIQNPRYQVTQFGKPVTLSCSQTLNHNVMYWYQQKSSQAPKLLFHYYDKDFNNEADTPDNFQSRRPNTSFCFLDIRSPGLGDTAMYLCATSRDLGSYNEQFFGPGTRLTVL.